The following is a T cell receptor beta chain sequence with its context. These data originate in a study of blood T cell repertoires in COVID-19. Across the whole study: Acute and convalescent COVID-19 samples came from the United States, Italy and Spain.

As handled by the study authors: Reference gene primer amplification in the assay estimated nucleated cell counts. Clones were read by immunoSEQ multiplex PCR, and TCRdb kept only the in-frame ones, dropping some. The V and J calls and clone size come from that table; D and trimming were worked out from the DNA. The sample carries about 240,000 clones, more than 70% recorded once. The CDR3 contains 16 residues. V lost 0 bases and J 7 bases, leaving 18 bases between the germline ends. The V gene's germline CDR1 is LGHNA and CDR2 YNFKEQ. This chain links TRBV4-2 with TRBJ1-2; TRBD1 is a possible D gene (5 bases). The sequenced material came from peripheral blood. The receptor's source is an elderly man with acute or convalescent COVID-19. CDR3 DNA sequence: TGTGCCAGCAGCCAAGAATTAAAAGCGGGCGGGGGTGGCTACACCTTC. This codes for CASSQELKAGGGGYTF.